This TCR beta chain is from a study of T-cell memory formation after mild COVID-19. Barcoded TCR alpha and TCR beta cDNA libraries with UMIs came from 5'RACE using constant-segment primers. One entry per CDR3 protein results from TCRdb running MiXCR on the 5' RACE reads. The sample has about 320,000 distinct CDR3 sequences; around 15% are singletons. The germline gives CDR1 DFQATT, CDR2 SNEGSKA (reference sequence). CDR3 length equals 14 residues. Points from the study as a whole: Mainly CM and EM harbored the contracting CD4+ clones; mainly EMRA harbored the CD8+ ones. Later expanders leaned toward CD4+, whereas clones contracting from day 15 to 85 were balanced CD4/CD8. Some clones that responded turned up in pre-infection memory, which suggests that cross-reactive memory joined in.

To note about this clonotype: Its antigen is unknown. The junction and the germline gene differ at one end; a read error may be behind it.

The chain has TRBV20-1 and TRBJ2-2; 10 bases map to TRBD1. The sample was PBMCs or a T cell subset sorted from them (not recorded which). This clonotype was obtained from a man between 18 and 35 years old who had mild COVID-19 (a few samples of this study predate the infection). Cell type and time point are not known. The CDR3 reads CSARETGGSGELFF. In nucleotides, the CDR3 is TGCAGTGCAAGAGAGACAGGGGGCTCGGGGGAGCTGTTTTTT.